Below, one T cell receptor beta chain is given with its context. At one end, the junction sequence differs from germline, possibly due to a read error. Germline values: CDR1 MNHEY, CDR2 SVGAGI. CDR3 length equals 15 residues. These data originate in a study of cytomegalovirus exposure and HLA in healthy donors. The study ran its PCR with 60 Vbeta and 13 Jbeta primers. The table came from immunoSEQ multiplex PCR; TCRdb's copy has only in-frame clones and leaves some out. The data contain roughly 190,000 clones, around 83% of them singletons. The chain links TRBV6-5 to TRBJ2-5, with D possibly matching TRBD2 (5 bases). This receptor was taken from a man in his forties or fifties in good health and CMV-seropositive. Specimen: PBMCs. The CDR3 region has the DNA TGTGCCGGCAGCCCAACTCGACTCGGTGCGGGGACCCAGTACTTC. This encodes CAGSPTRLGAGTQYF.